This T cell receptor beta chain was sequenced for a study of regulatory T cells in long-lasting Graves disease. Time point denoted: newly diagnosed GD, antithyroid drugs for less than 3 months. With RNA extracted from PBMCs as input, the TCR library was made. This clonotype showed up many times. Library construction for TCR beta used iRepertoire HTBI primers and Arm-PCR of CDR3 regions. Each CDR3 protein is one row after TCRdb ran MiXCR on the multiplex PCR reads. Seen here are approximately 400,000 distinct CDR3 sequences, about 10% observed once, and the top ten hold 18%. J was trimmed by 0 bases and V by 4 bases; bases with no gene match: 7. Germline-derived CDR1 and CDR2 are SGHDN and FVKESK. The CDR3 is 16 amino acids. These data were also filed under a second study, of T cells in Graves' hyperthyroidism and ophthalmopathy.

The genes are TRBV14 and TRBJ1-2, with TRBD1 matching over 8 bases. The sample was peripheral blood mononuclear cells (PBMCs), taken at new diagnosis, from a patient treated with antithyroid drugs. This receptor was identified in a woman under 30 with Graves disease. The CDR3: CASSRDRGQPNYGYTF. The CDR3 nucleotides read TGTGCCAGCAGCCGAGACAGGGGCCAACCTAACTATGGCTACACCTTC.